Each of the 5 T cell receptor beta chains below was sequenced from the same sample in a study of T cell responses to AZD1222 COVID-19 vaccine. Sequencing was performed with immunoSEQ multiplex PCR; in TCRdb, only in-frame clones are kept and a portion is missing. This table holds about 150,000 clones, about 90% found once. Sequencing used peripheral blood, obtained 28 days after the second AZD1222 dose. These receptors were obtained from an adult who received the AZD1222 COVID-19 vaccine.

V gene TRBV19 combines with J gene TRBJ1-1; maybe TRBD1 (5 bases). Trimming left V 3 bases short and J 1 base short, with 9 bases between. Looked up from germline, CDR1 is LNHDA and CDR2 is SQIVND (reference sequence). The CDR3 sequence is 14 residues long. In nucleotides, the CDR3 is TGTGCCAGTAGTATTACAGGAAGGAACACTGAAGCTTTCTTT. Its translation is CASSITGRNTEAFF.

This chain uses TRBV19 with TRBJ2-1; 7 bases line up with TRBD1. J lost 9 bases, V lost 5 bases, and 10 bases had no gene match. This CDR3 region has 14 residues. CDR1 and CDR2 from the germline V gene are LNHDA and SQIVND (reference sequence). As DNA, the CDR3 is TGTGCCAGTAGTCTCGGGACAGAGGGGACTGAGCAGTTCTTC. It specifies CASSLGTEGTEQFF.

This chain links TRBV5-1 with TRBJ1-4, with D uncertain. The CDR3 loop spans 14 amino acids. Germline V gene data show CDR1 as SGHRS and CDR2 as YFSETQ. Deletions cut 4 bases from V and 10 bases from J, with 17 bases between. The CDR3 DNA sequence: TGCGCCAGCAGCACGTCACCGGGAGGCGTAAAACTGTTTTTT. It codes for CASSTSPGGVKLFF. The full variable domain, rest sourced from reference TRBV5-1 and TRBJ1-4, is KAGVTQTPRYLIKTRGQQVTLSCSPISGHRSVSWYQQTPGQGLQFLFEYFSETQRNKGNFPGRFSGRQFSNSRSEMNVSTLELGDSALYLCASSTSPGGVKLFFGSGTQLSVL.

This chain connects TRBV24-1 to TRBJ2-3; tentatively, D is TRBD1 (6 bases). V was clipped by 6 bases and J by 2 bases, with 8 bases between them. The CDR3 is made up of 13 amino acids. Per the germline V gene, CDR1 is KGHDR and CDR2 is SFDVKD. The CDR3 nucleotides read TGTGCCACCAGTACAGGGCTCACAGATACGCAGTATTTT. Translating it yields CATSTGLTDTQYF.

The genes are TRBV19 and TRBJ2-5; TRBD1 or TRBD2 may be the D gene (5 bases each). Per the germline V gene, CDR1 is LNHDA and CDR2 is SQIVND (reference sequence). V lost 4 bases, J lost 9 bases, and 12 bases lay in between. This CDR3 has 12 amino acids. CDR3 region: CASSTDRGAQYF. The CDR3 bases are TGTGCCAGTAGTACTGACAGAGGGGCCCAGTACTTC.